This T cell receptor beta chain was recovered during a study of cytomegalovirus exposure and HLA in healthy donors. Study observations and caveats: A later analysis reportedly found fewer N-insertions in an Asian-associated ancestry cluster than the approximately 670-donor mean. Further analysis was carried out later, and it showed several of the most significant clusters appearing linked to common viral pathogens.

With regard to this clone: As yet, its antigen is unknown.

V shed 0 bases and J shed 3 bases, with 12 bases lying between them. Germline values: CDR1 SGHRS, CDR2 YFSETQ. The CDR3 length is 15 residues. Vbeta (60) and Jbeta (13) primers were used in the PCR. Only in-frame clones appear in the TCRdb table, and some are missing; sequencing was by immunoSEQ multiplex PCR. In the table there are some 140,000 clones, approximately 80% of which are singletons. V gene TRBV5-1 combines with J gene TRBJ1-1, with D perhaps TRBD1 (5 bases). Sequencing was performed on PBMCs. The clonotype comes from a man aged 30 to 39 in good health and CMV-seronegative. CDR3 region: CASSLVGLGDTEAFF. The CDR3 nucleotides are TGCGCCAGCAGCTTGGTAGGGTTAGGGGACACTGAAGCTTTCTTT. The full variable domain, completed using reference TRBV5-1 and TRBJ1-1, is KAGVTQTPRYLIKTRGQQVTLSCSPISGHRSVSWYQQTPGQGLQFLFEYFSETQRNKGNFPGRFSGRQFSNSRSEMNVSTLELGDSALYLCASSLVGLGDTEAFFGQGTRLTVV.